These 4 T cell receptor beta chains came from one sample sequenced in a study of cytomegalovirus exposure and HLA in healthy donors. The study ran its PCR with 60 Vbeta and 13 Jbeta primers. Some clones are missing from TCRdb's copy, which holds only in-frame ones; the method was immunoSEQ multiplex PCR. This sample has under 250,000 clones; 78% occur once, and the top ten carry 3.5% to 4%. Material for sequencing was PBMCs. These receptors were obtained from a male donor in good health and CMV-seronegative.

Only a few counts were recorded for this clone. The V and J genes are TRBV13 and TRBJ1-5; TRBD1 is a possible D gene (6 bases). The CDR3 totals 12 residues. Deletions cut 4 bases from V and 7 bases from J, with 8 bases between. CDR1 PRHDT and CDR2 FYEKMQ come from the germline V gene (reference sequence). The CDR3 loop reads CASSSRGQPQHF. As DNA, the CDR3 is TGTGCCAGCAGCTCCAGGGGCCAGCCCCAGCATTTT.

This clone was recorded once. V and J are TRBV18 and TRBJ2-3; D gene uncertain. Deletions cut 2 bases from V and 1 base from J, with 10 bases between. Germline CDR1 reads KGHSH; CDR2 reads LQKENI. The CDR3 totals 15 residues. The CDR3 here is CASSPGQPRTDTQYF. The CDR3 DNA sequence: TGTGCCAGCTCACCAGGGCAGCCCCGCACAGATACGCAGTATTTT.

The chain carries TRBV28 and TRBJ2-5; 7 bases map to TRBD1. After removal of 6 bases from V and 4 bases from J, the junction contained 8 bases not matched to a gene. Looked up from germline, CDR1 is MDHEN and CDR2 is SYDVKM. CDR3 length: 14 amino acids. The CDR3 loop is CASSRGQPRETQYF. The DNA for the CDR3 is TGTGCCAGCAGCAGGGGACAGCCTAGAGAGACCCAGTACTTC. Full variable domain (remainder filled in from reference TRBV28 and TRBJ2-5): DVKVTQSSRYLVKRTGEKVFLECVQDMDHENMFWYRQDPGLGLRLIYFSYDVKMKEKGDIPEGYSVSREKKERFSLILESASTNQTSMYLCASSRGQPRETQYFGPGTRLLVL.

This sequence joins TRBV5-1 and TRBJ2-1, with D tentatively TRBD2 (6 bases). From germline, CDR1 is SGHRS and CDR2 YFSETQ. This CDR3 is 14 amino acids long. Trimming shortened V by 4 bases and J by 6 bases, and 14 bases separated the two germline ends. The CDR3 nucleotides read TGCGCCAGCAGCCCGAAGACTAGTATCAATGAGCAGTTCTTC. Protein product: CASSPKTSINEQFF.